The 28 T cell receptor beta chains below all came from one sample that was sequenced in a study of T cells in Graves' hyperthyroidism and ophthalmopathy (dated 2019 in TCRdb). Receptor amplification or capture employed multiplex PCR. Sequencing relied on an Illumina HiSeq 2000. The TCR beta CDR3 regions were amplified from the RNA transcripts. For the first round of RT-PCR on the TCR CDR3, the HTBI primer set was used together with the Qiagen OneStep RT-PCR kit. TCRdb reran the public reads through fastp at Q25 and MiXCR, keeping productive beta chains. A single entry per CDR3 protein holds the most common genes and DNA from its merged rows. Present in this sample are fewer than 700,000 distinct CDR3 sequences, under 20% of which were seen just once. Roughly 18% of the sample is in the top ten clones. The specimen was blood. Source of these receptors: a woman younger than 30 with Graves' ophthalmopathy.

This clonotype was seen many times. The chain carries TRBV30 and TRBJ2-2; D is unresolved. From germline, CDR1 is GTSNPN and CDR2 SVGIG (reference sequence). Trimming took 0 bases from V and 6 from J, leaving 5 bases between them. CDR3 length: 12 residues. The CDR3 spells CAWSVEAGELFF. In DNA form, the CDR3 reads TGTGCCTGGAGTGTTGAGGCCGGGGAGCTGTTTTTT.

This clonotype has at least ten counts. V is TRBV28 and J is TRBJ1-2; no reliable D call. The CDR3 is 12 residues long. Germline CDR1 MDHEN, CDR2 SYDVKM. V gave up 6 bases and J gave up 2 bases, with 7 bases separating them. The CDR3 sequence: CASSEGNYGYTF. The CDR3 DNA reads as TGTGCCAGCAGCGAGGGCAACTATGGCTACACCTTC.

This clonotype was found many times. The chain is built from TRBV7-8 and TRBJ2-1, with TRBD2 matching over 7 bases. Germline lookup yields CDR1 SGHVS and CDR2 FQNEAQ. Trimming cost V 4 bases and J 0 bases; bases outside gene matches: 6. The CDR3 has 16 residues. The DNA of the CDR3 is TGTGCCAGCAGCTCGTGGACTAGACACTCCTACAATGAGCAGTTCTTC. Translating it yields CASSSWTRHSYNEQFF.

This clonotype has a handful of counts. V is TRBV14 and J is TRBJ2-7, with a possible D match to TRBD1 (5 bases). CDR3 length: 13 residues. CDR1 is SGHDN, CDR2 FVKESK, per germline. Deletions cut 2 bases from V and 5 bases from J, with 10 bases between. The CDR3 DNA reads TGTGCCAGCAGCCAACAAGGGGTTGACGAGCAGTACTTC. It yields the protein CASSQQGVDEQYF.

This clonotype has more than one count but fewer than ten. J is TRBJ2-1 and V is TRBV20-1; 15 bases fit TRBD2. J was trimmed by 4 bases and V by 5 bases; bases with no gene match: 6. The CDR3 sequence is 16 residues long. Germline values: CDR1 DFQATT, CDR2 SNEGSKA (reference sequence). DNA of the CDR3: TGCAGTGCTGGGACTAGCGGGGGGCGGTGGTACAATGAGCAGTTCTTC. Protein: CSAGTSGGRWYNEQFF.

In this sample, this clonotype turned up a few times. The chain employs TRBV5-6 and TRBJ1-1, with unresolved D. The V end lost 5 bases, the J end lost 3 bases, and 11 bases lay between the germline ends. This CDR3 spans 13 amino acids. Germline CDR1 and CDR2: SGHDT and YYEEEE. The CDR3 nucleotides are TGTGCCAGCAGTTTTATGGGATACACTGAAGCTTTCTTT. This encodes CASSFMGYTEAFF.

The CDR3 coding sequence is TGTGCCAGCAGTTACTTCGGCACAGATACGCAGTATTTT. Amino acid sequence: CASSYFGTDTQYF. The J gene is TRBJ2-3, the V gene TRBV6-2 or TRBV6-3; D is unresolved. Trimming stripped 1 base from V and 1 base from J, with 3 bases between. Germline V gene data show CDR1 as MNHEY and CDR2 as SVGEGT. This CDR3 spans 13 amino acids.

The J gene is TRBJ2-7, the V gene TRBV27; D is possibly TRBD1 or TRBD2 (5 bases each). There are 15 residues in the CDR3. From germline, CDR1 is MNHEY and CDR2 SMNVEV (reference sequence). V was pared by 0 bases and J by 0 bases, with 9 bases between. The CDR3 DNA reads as TGTGCCAGCAGTTTATCTGGGACCGCCTCCTACGAGCAGTACTTC. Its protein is CASSLSGTASYEQYF.

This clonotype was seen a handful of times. In nucleotides, the CDR3 is TGTGCCAGCAGGAGGACTAGCGGGAGCGCTGGGACAGATACGCAGTATTTT. Protein product: CASRRTSGSAGTDTQYF. This chain connects TRBV12-3 or TRBV12-4 to TRBJ2-3; 13 bases match TRBD2. This CDR3 has 17 residues. V trimming: 6 bases; J trimming: 3 bases; junction bases outside the gene matches: 9.

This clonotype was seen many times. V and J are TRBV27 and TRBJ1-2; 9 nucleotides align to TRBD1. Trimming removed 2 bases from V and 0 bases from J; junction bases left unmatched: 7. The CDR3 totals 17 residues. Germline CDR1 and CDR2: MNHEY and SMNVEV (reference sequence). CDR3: CASSLSGGQGANYGYTF. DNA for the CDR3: TGTGCCAGCAGTTTAAGTGGGGGACAGGGAGCTAACTATGGCTACACCTTC.

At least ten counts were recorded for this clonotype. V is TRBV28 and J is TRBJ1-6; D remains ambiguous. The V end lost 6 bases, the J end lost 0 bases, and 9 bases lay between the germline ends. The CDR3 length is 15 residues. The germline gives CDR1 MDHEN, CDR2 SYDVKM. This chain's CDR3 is CASRNPSSYNSPLHF. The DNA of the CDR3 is TGTGCCAGCAGGAATCCGAGCTCCTATAATTCACCCCTCCACTTT.

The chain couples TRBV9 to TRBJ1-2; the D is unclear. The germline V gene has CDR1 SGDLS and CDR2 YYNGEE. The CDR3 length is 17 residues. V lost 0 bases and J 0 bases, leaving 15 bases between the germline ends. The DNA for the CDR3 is TGTGCCAGCAGCGTAGGTCGCCAGACTCTCGCTAACTATGGCTACACCTTC. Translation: CASSVGRQTLANYGYTF.

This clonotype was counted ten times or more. For the CDR3, the DNA is TGTGCCAGCAGCTTCGGCCCCAGTGCGTACGAGCAGTACTTC. Translated, it gives CASSFGPSAYEQYF. This chain links TRBV7-2 with TRBJ2-7, with D hard to call. The CDR3 has 14 residues. Germline V gene lookup returns CDR1 SGHTA and CDR2 FQGNSA. V was trimmed by 3 bases and J by 4 bases, leaving 13 bases between them.

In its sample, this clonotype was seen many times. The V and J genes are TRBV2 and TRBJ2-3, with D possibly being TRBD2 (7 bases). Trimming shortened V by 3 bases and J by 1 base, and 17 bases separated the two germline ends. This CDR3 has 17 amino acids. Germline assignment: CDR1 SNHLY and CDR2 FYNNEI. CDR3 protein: CASSEDWGGGRTDTQYF. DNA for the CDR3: TGTGCCAGCAGTGAGGACTGGGGCGGGGGCCGCACAGATACGCAGTATTTT. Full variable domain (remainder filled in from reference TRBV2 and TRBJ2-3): EPEVTQTPSHQVTQMGQEVILRCVPISNHLYFYWYRQILGQKVEFLVSFYNNEISEKSEIFDDQFSVERPDGSNFTLKIRSTKLEDSAMYFCASSEDWGGGRTDTQYFGPGTRLTVL.

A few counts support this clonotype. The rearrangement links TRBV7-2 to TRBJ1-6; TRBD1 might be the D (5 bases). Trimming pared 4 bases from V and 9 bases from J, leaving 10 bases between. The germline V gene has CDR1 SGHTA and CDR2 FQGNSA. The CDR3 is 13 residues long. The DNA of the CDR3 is TGTGCCAGCAGCTCCCGGGGCGGTTCACCCCTCCACTTT. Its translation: CASSSRGGSPLHF.

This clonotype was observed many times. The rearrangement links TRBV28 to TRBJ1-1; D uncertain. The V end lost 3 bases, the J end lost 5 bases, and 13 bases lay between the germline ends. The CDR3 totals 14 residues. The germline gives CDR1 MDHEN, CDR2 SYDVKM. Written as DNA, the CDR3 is TGTGCCAGCAGTTTTAAGAGGTCGGGGACTGAAGCTTTCTTT. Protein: CASSFKRSGTEAFF.

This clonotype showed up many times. In DNA, the CDR3 is TGCAGTGCTAGAGACAAGAGGGACTCTCACGAGCAGTACTTC. Residues: CSARDKRDSHEQYF. This chain joins TRBV20-1 and TRBJ2-7, with a possible D match to TRBD2 (6 bases). This CDR3 is 14 amino acids long. Between the trimmed V and J ends, which lost 0 bases and 5 bases, there was a span of 14 bases. Germline CDR1 reads DFQATT; CDR2 reads SNEGSKA (reference sequence).

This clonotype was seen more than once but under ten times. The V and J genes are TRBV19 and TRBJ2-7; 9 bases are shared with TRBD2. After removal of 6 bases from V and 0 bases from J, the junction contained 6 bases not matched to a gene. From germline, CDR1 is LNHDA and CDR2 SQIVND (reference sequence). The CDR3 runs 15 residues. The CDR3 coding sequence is TGTGCCAGTAGGACTAGCGGAGAGAGCTCCTACGAGCAGTACTTC. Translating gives CASRTSGESSYEQYF.

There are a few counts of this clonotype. The CDR3 protein is CASTGTYYEQYF. CDR3 DNA sequence: TGTGCCAGCACAGGCACCTACTACGAGCAGTACTTC. The rearrangement joins TRBV7-8 to TRBJ2-7, with D hard to call. V was pared by 7 bases and J by 3 bases, with 10 bases between. This CDR3 region has 12 residues. CDR1 SGHVS and CDR2 FQNEAQ come from the germline V gene.

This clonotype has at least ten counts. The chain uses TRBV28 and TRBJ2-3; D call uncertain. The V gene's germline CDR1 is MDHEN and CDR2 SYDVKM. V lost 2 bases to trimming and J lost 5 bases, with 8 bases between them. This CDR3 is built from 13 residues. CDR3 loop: CASSLGIVDTQYF. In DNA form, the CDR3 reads TGTGCCAGCAGTTTAGGGATAGTAGATACGCAGTATTTT.

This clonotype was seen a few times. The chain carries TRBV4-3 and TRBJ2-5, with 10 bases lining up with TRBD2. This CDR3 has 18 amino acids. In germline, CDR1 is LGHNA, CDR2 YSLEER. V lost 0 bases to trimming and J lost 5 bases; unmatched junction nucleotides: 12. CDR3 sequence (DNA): TGCGCCAGCAGCCAAGAGATTATAGGCGCTAGCGGGAGTGAGACCCAGTACTTC. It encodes CASSQEIIGASGSETQYF.

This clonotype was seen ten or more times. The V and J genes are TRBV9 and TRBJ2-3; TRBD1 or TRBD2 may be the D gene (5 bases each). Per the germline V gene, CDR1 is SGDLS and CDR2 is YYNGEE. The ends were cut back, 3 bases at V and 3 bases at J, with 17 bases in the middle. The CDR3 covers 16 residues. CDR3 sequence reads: CASSANRDRGTDTQYF. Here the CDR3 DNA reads TGTGCCAGCAGCGCAAACCGGGACCGAGGGACAGATACGCAGTATTTT.

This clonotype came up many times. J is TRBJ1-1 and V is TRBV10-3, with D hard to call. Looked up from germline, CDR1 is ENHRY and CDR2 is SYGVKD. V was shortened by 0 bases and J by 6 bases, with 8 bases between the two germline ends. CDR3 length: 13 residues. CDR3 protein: CAISESEYSEAFF. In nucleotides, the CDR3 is TGTGCCATCAGTGAGTCTGAGTACTCTGAAGCTTTCTTT.

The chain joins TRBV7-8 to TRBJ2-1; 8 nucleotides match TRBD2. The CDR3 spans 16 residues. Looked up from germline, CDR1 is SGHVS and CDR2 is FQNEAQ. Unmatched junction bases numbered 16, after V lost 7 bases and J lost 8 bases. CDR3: CASIRAGALIVHEQFF. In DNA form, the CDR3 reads TGTGCCAGCATTCGAGCGGGGGCGCTTATTGTCCATGAGCAGTTCTTC.

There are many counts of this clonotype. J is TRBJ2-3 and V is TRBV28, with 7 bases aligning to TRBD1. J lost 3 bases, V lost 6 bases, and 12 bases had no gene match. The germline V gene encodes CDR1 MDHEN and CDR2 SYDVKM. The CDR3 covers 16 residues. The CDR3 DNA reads TGTGCCAGCAGCCCCCCACAGGGGTGGGAAACAGATACGCAGTATTTT. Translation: CASSPPQGWETDTQYF.

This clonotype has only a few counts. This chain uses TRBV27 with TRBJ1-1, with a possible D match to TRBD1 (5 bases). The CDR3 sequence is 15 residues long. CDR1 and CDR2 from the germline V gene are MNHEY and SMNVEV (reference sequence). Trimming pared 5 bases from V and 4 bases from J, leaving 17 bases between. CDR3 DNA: TGTGCCAGCAGTGGGTGGGGCCCCCGAGGCACTGAAGCTTTCTTT. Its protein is CASSGWGPRGTEAFF.

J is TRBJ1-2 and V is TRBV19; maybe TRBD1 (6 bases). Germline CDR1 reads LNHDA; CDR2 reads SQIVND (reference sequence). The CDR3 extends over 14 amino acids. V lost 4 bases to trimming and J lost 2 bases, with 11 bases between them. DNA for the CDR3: TGTGCCAGTAGTACCCAGGGGCTCAACTATGGCTACACCTTC. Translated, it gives CASSTQGLNYGYTF.

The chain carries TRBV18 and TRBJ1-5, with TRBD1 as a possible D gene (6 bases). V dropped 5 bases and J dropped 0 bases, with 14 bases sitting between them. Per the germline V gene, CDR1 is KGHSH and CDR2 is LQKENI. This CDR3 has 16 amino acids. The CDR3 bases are TGTGCCAGCTCATTAGGGACACCAGATAGCAATCAGCCCCAGCATTTT. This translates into CASSLGTPDSNQPQHF.